This T cell receptor (beta chain) was found in a study of cytomegalovirus exposure and HLA in healthy donors. The CDR3 runs to 16 residues. Germline loops: CDR1 LNHDA, CDR2 SQIVND (reference sequence). V was pared by 7 bases and J by 1 base, with 12 bases of the junction left unmatched. Every donor was a healthy person donating bone marrow. The PCR made use of 60 Vbeta and 13 Jbeta primers. TCRdb keeps only in-frame clones here, not all; method: immunoSEQ multiplex PCR. The sample shows 130,000 to 150,000 clones, around three quarters of them seen only once. The receptor comes from a man aged 35-49 years in good health and CMV-seronegative. The V call is TRBV19, the J call TRBJ1-1, with TRBD1 matching over 7 bases. Sequencing was carried out using PBMCs. The CDR3, as DNA: TGTGCCAGTATACAGGGGCCGGGCCGGTCGAACACTGAAGCTTTCTTT. It specifies CASIQGPGRSNTEAFF. Supplemented by reference TRBV19 and TRBJ1-1, the full variable domain reads DGGITQSPKYLFRKEGQNVTLSCEQNLNHDAMYWYRQDPGQGLRLIYYSQIVNDFQKGDIAEGYSVSREKKESFPLTVTSAQKNPTAFYLCASIQGPGRSNTEAFFGQGTRLTVV.